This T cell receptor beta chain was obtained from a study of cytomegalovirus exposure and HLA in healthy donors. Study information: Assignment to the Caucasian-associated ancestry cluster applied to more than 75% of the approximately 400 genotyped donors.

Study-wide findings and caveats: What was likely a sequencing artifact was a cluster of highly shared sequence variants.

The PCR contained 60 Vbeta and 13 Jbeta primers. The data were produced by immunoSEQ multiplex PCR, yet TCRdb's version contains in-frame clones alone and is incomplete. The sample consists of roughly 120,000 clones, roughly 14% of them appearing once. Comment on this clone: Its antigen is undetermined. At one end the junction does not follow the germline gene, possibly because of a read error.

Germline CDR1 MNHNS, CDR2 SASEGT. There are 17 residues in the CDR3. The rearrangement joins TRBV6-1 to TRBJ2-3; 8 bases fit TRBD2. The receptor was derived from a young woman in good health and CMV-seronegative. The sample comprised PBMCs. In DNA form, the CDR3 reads TGTGCCAGCAGCGAAGCTGGGACTAGTAATTTCGGGGGGACACAGTATTTT. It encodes CASSEAGTSNFGGTQYF.